Shown below are 32 T cell receptor beta chains from a single sample sequenced in a study of post-analysis software for immune sequencing data. Study-level findings and limits: Five or six TRBV segments (TRBV5-6, TRBV5-1 and TRBV20-1 among them) occurred more frequently in patients than in controls.

Their recognized antigens are unknown. Unique molecular identifiers had been added to the TCR beta cDNA libraries. TCRdb itself ran the PCR reads through MiXCR, one entry per CDR3 protein. Of 150,000 to 200,000 distinct CDR3 sequences listed, about 30% are singletons. Sequenced sample: blood. All receptors come from a girl between 5 and 17 years old with multiple sclerosis.

Turning to this clonotype: The germline gene is not matched at one end of the junction; a read error may be the cause. The J gene is TRBJ1-2, the V gene TRBV24-1, with 7 bases fitting TRBD1. Germline V gene lookup returns CDR1 KGHDR and CDR2 SFDVKD. The CDR3 contains 13 residues. The CDR3 region has the DNA TGTGTCACCAGGGGGACGGCGAAGGGAGGCTACACCTTC. It is translated as CVTRGTAKGGYTF.

This clonotype has a count of ten or more. J is TRBJ2-1 and V is TRBV6-6; no clear D gene. Germline lookup yields CDR1 MNHNY and CDR2 SVGAGI (reference sequence). The CDR3 is 12 residues long. V lost 0 bases and J lost 6, with 3 bases in between. CDR3 protein: CASSYSSNEQFF. The DNA for the CDR3 is TGTGCCAGCAGTTACTCTTCCAATGAGCAGTTCTTC.

This clonotype was seen many times. This chain connects TRBV12-3 or TRBV12-4 to TRBJ2-5, with D tentatively TRBD1 (5 bases). Trimming stripped 6 bases from V and 1 base from J, with 12 bases between. The CDR3 has 14 amino acids. CDR3 residues: CASRPQELQETQYF. The CDR3 DNA is TGTGCCAGCAGACCACAGGAGCTCCAAGAGACCCAGTACTTC.

Worth noting for this clonotype: A much larger clone is a single base away; this may be a read error. J is TRBJ2-1 and V is TRBV5-1; 7 bases map to TRBD1. In germline, CDR1 is SGHRS, CDR2 YFSETQ. V shed 0 bases, J shed 6 bases, and the junction held 6 bases outside the gene matches. CDR3 size: 15 residues. CDR3 sequence reads: CASSLDGTACNEQFF. CDR3 sequence (DNA): TGCGCCAGCAGCTTGGATGGGACAGCTTGCAATGAGCAGTTCTTC.

Concerning this clonotype: It may be a read error: a sequence one base away is much more abundant. The chain joins TRBV28 to TRBJ2-1; TRBD2 matches 9 bases. The CDR3 sequence is 14 residues long. The V gene's germline CDR1 is MDHEN and CDR2 SYDVKM. CDR3 sequence (DNA): TGTGCCAGCAGCCCGACTAGCGGAAACAATGAGCAGGTCTTC. Amino acid sequence: CASSPTSGNNEQVF.

This clonotype was observed many times. The chain has TRBV28 and TRBJ2-7; no clear D. From germline, CDR1 is MDHEN and CDR2 SYDVKM. The length of the CDR3 is 13 residues. V lost 8 bases to trimming and J lost 4 bases, with 15 bases between them. The CDR3, as DNA: TGTGCCAGCGGCCCAGATCTGGCTTACGAGCAGTACTTC. It yields the protein CASGPDLAYEQYF.

Worth noting for this clonotype: A much larger clone is a single base away; this may be a read error. CDR3 nucleotide sequence: TGTGCCAGCAGCCACGAAACATGGGGCGATGAAGCTTTCTTT. This encodes CASSHETWGDEAFF. The chain recombines TRBV4-2 with TRBJ1-1, with a possible D match to TRBD1 (5 bases). Germline V gene data show CDR1 as LGHNA and CDR2 as YNFKEQ. The V and J ends lost 3 bases and 7 bases respectively, with 15 bases between them. This CDR3 has 14 amino acids.

The V call is TRBV14, the J call TRBJ2-5, with a weak D call TRBD2 (5 bases). This CDR3 comprises 17 residues. V shed 1 base and J shed 11 bases, with 26 bases lying between them. The germline gives CDR1 SGHDN, CDR2 FVKESK. The CDR3 coding sequence is TGTGCCAGCAGCCAAGGCGAGGTGGACTGGTCCTACAATGAGCAGTACTTC. It yields the protein CASSQGEVDWSYNEQYF.

This clonotype was observed at least ten times. The chain carries TRBV28 and TRBJ2-4, with a weak D call TRBD2 (7 bases). V dropped 6 bases and J dropped 4 bases, with 13 bases sitting between them. The CDR3 spans 14 residues. Germline-derived CDR1 and CDR2 are MDHEN and SYDVKM. The CDR3 coding sequence is TGTGCCAGCAGGGGGGGGCAACCAAAAAACATTCAGTACTTC. Translating it yields CASRGGQPKNIQYF.

This clonotype turned up a few times. The V gene is TRBV12-3 or TRBV12-4, the J gene TRBJ1-1; D is unresolved. The CDR3 loop spans 14 amino acids. V dropped 5 bases and J dropped 1 base, with 11 bases sitting between them. CDR3 sequence reads: CASSPLYGNTEAFF. CDR3 in DNA: TGTGCCAGCAGTCCCCTATACGGGAACACTGAAGCTTTCTTT.

This clonotype was observed at least ten times. The V and J genes are TRBV12-3 or TRBV12-4 and TRBJ1-2; possibly TRBD1 for D (5 bases). This CDR3 has 13 residues. V shed 11 bases and J shed 8 bases, with 21 bases lying between them. The CDR3 region has the DNA TGTGCCGACATAGCGCAGGACTCAGGGGGCTACACCTTC. Translated: CADIAQDSGGYTF.

Concerning this clonotype: This sequence may be a read error, since a much larger clone differs from it by one base. The gene calls are TRBV7-2 and TRBJ2-5, with 14 positions matching TRBD2. The V segment lost 8 bases and the J segment 11 bases; nucleotides outside the gene matches: 16. This CDR3 contains 16 residues. Germline assignment: CDR1 SGHTA and CDR2 FQGNSA. The CDR3 spells CASGYGTSGRRGEQYF. CDR3 bases: TGTGCCAGCGGTTACGGGACTAGCGGGAGAAGAGGGGAGCAGTACTTC.

There are many counts of this clonotype. The CDR3: CSGRGTETQYF. The CDR3 DNA is TGCAGTGGAAGGGGGACAGAGACCCAGTACTTC. This sequence joins TRBV20-1 and TRBJ2-5; TRBD1 might be the D (6 bases). The CDR3 runs to 11 residues. The V and J ends lost 7 bases and 4 bases respectively, with 10 bases between them. Germline V gene sequence: CDR1 DFQATT, CDR2 SNEGSKA (reference sequence).

Notes on this clonotype: This may arise from a read error, as a much more abundant clone is one base away. The chain couples TRBV29-1 to TRBJ2-1; 8 nucleotides line up with TRBD1. CDR3 length: 14 residues. Germline values: CDR1 SQVTM, CDR2 ANQGSEA. The CDR3 loop reads CNVVTGDSYNEQFF. Here the CDR3 DNA reads TGCAACGTTGTGACAGGGGACTCCTACAATGAGCAGTTCTTC.

Of note for this clonotype: It may be a read error: a sequence one base away is much more abundant. The chain combines TRBV7-7 with TRBJ2-5; the D call may be TRBD1 or TRBD2 (6 bases each). The CDR3 is made up of 17 amino acids. Germline V gene sequence: CDR1 SSHAT, CDR2 FNYEAQ (reference sequence). Trimming pared 5 bases from V and 11 bases from J, leaving 30 bases between. CDR3: CASSPSSWGAVNNEQYF. The CDR3, as DNA: TGTGCCAGCAGCCCTTCCTCATGGGGGGCGGTAAACAATGAGCAGTACTTC.

The chain links TRBV5-1 to TRBJ1-1; 7 positions agree with TRBD1. The CDR3 loop spans 13 amino acids. Trimming removed 4 bases from V and 4 bases from J; junction bases left unmatched: 4. Germline loops: CDR1 SGHRS, CDR2 YFSETQ. CDR3 in amino acids: CASSAGTATEAFF. The CDR3 DNA reads as TGCGCCAGCAGCGCCGGGACAGCCACTGAAGCTTTCTTT.

The chain links TRBV28 to TRBJ1-1; 8 nucleotides line up with TRBD1. After removal of 5 bases from V and 5 bases from J, the junction contained 7 bases not matched to a gene. This CDR3 comprises 14 residues. CDR1 and CDR2 from the germline V gene are MDHEN and SYDVKM. The CDR3 bases are TGTGCCAGCAGTAGACAGGGGTCGAGAACTGAAGCTTTCTTT. Its translation: CASSRQGSRTEAFF.

There are a few counts of this clonotype. The rearrangement links TRBV5-1 to TRBJ2-3; D is perhaps TRBD1 or TRBD2 (5 bases each). From germline, CDR1 is SGHRS and CDR2 YFSETQ. The CDR3 spans 17 residues. Deletions cut 3 bases from V and 7 bases from J, with 24 bases between. The CDR3 DNA reads as TGCGCCAGCAGCTACCTCCGGGACGGGGATTCTAGGAATACGCAGTATTTT. Translation: CASSYLRDGDSRNTQYF.

As for this clonotype: A single base separates this from a much larger clone, so it may be a read error. The chain links TRBV10-3 to TRBJ2-1, with D perhaps given as TRBD1 or TRBD2 (6 bases each). Germline values: CDR1 ENHRY, CDR2 SYGVKD. The CDR3 consists of 17 residues. The ends were cut back, 2 bases at V and 6 bases at J, with 20 bases in the middle. CDR3 bases: TGTGCCATCAGTGAGAATCAGGAGGGGGTGGCGGGCAATGAGCAGTTCTTC. As protein: CAISENQEGVAGNEQFF.

In regard to this clonotype: This clone may be a read error of a much larger clone one base away. The J gene is TRBJ1-2, the V gene TRBV6-5; the D gene is possibly TRBD1 (6 bases). Germline assignment: CDR1 MNHEY and CDR2 SVGAGI. This CDR3 has 11 residues. The DNA of the CDR3 is TGTGCCACAGGGGACGGTCTTGGCCACACCTTC. It yields the protein CATGDGLGHTF.

This clonotype was counted at least ten times. The chain employs TRBV7-2 and TRBJ2-1; TRBD1 aligns across 7 bases. Germline CDR1 is SGHTA and CDR2 is FQGNSA. CDR3 length: 12 amino acids. V trimming: 5 bases; J trimming: 8 bases; junction bases outside the gene matches: 3. The CDR3 region has the DNA TGTGCCAGCAGCGCACAGGGGTATGAGCAGTTCTTC. Amino acids: CASSAQGYEQFF.

Ten or more counts support this clonotype. The chain is built from TRBV5-1 and TRBJ2-1, with D perhaps TRBD1 (6 bases). The V end lost 6 bases, the J end lost 5 bases, and 15 bases lay between the germline ends. This CDR3 contains 14 residues. CDR1 and CDR2 (germline): SGHRS, YFSETQ. CDR3 region: CASIGGSLDNEQFF. CDR3 nucleotide sequence: TGCGCCAGCATAGGGGGTTCTCTCGACAATGAGCAGTTCTTC.

The rearrangement uses TRBV7-9 and TRBJ1-2, with D uncertain. The CDR3 length is 10 residues. Germline values: CDR1 SEHNR, CDR2 FQNEAQ (reference sequence). The V and J ends lost 2 bases and 7 bases respectively, with 2 bases between them. The CDR3 sequence: CASSLTGYTF. The CDR3 DNA is TGTGCCAGCAGCTTAACTGGCTACACCTTC.

This clonotype was observed once. A much bigger clone sits one base away, suggesting this may be a read error. This rearrangement joins TRBV6-1 to TRBJ2-7, with no clear D. V was shortened by 3 bases and J by 7 bases, with 10 bases between the two germline ends. The CDR3 has 12 amino acids. Germline CDR1 is MNHNS and CDR2 is SASEGT. The CDR3 DNA is TGTGCCAGCAGTGACAATGGAGATGAGCAGTACTTC. It encodes CASSDNGDEQYF.

At least ten counts were recorded for this clonotype. The gene calls are TRBV24-1 and TRBJ2-1, with a possible D match to TRBD1 (5 bases). Trimming took 2 bases from V and 4 from J, leaving 8 bases between them. CDR3 length equals 14 residues. CDR1 is KGHDR and CDR2 is SFDVKD in the germline V gene. The CDR3 reads CATSDSPGYNEQFF. CDR3 coding DNA: TGTGCCACCAGTGATTCTCCAGGGTACAATGAGCAGTTCTTC.

This clonotype has ten or more counts. The chain recombines TRBV4-2 with TRBJ2-7; a possible D gene is TRBD1 (6 bases). Germline lookup yields CDR1 LGHNA and CDR2 YNFKEQ. There are 15 residues in the CDR3. The V end lost 2 bases, the J end lost 1 base, and 12 bases lay between the germline ends. The CDR3 loop reads CASSQFRDISYEQYF. For the CDR3, the DNA is TGTGCCAGCAGCCAATTCCGGGACATTTCCTACGAGCAGTACTTC.

The chain is built from TRBV5-1 and TRBJ1-1; D may be TRBD1 (5 bases). Trimming shortened V by 0 bases and J by 1 base, and 16 bases separated the two germline ends. The CDR3 has 17 residues. The V gene's germline CDR1 is SGHRS and CDR2 YFSETQ. CDR3 bases: TGCGCCAGCAGCTTGGAGCATGCAGGGCGGGGGAACACTGAAGCTTTCTTT. Protein sequence: CASSLEHAGRGNTEAFF.

About this clonotype itself: Being one base from a much bigger clone, this may be a read error. The chain recombines TRBV7-9 with TRBJ2-1, with D uncertain. This CDR3 comprises 16 residues. Trimming pared 2 bases from V and 5 bases from J, leaving 16 bases between. CDR1 and CDR2 from the germline V gene are SEHNR and FQNEAQ (reference sequence). CDR3 bases: TGTGCCAGCAGCTTACCCAGCCCGGTGGCCCACAATGAGCAGTTCTTC. It codes for CASSLPSPVAHNEQFF. The full variable domain, in which reference TRBV7-9 and TRBJ2-1 provide the parts outside the CDR3, is DTGVSQNPRHKITKRGQNVTFRCDPISEHNRLYWYRQTLGQGPEFLTYFQNEAQLEKSRLLSDRFSAERPKGSFSTLEIQRTEQGDSAMYLCASSLPSPVAHNEQFFGPGTRLTVL.

CDR3 nucleotide sequence: TGTGCCAGCAGCCCCTTTGGGCAGACGAACACTGAAGCTTTCTTT. This codes for CASSPFGQTNTEAFF. V usage is TRBV6-5 and J usage is TRBJ1-1; D unresolved. Germline CDR1 is MNHEY and CDR2 is SVGAGI. The CDR3 consists of 15 residues. V was clipped by 6 bases and J by 1 base, with 15 bases between them.

This clonotype has just one count. The chain employs TRBV12-3 or TRBV12-4 and TRBJ2-7, with a weak D call TRBD2 (6 bases). The J call could be wrong; TRBJ2-5 is a better fit for the DNA end. The CDR3 covers 14 residues. CDR3 sequence (DNA): TGTGCCAGCAGTTTAAGGGGAGGCCTGCAGACCCAGTACTTC. The encoded protein is CASSLRGGLQTQYF.

The sample holds a few counts of this clonotype. V is TRBV5-1 and J is TRBJ2-3, with a possible D match to TRBD1 (6 bases). The CDR3 length is 17 residues. Germline V gives CDR1 SGHRS, CDR2 YFSETQ. The V end was cut by 0 bases, the J end by 6 bases, with 20 bases between. The CDR3 here is CASSLDPPQGGTDTQYF. In DNA, the CDR3 is TGCGCCAGCAGCTTGGATCCCCCACAGGGTGGGACGGATACGCAGTATTTT.

This clonotype was observed at least ten times. In DNA form, the CDR3 reads TGCGCCAGCAGCCCCGGGACTAGCGGAACATACGGGGAGCTGTTTTTT. Translation: CASSPGTSGTYGELFF. The chain carries TRBV5-1 and TRBJ2-2; TRBD2 matches 11 bases. V lost 4 bases, J lost 7 bases, and 9 bases stayed unmatched. The CDR3 covers 16 residues. The germline gives CDR1 SGHRS, CDR2 YFSETQ.